These 26 T cell receptor beta chains share one sample of origin, sequenced in a study of Ad26.COV2.S vaccination and SARS-CoV-2 variants (dated by TCRdb to the early 2020s). Receptors were amplified or captured by the immunoSEQ multiplex PCR assay. TCRdb provides this immuneACCESS table in a form limited to in-frame rearrangements. Some clones are lacking; in checked studies, under half of them reflect an unresolved V gene, and why the rest are absent is not known. The sample table contains approximately 410,000 clones; only one count was recorded for 92% of them. The ten biggest clones cover around 1.7% of the sample. The label giving this sample's treatment or condition can be read as: around 19 received Ad26.COV2.S at low or high dose, single or two shots; about five received placebo; per-sample allocation not given. Repertoires of vaccine and placebo recipients were sequenced from samples collected on day 63 after the first injection.

The sample here was peripheral blood, taken in a trial of Ad26.COV2.S vaccine versus placebo. The receptor source for this set is a person between 18 and 60 years old who received the Ad26.COV2.S COVID-19 vaccine or a placebo.

The chain carries TRBV7-2 and TRBJ2-7, with 8 bases lining up with TRBD2. This CDR3 is 15 amino acids long. V trimming: 3 bases; J trimming: 2 bases; junction bases outside the gene matches: 6. CDR1 is SGHTA and CDR2 is FQGNSA in the germline V gene. The CDR3 sequence: CASSFLIAGTYEQYF. The CDR3 nucleotides read TGTGCCAGCAGCTTTTTAATAGCGGGGACCTACGAGCAGTACTTC.

The chain is built from TRBV28 and TRBJ1-2, with D possibly matching TRBD1 (5 bases). The CDR3 is 15 amino acids. Germline CDR1 MDHEN, CDR2 SYDVKM. V lost 0 bases and J 7 bases, leaving 15 bases between the germline ends. CDR3 region: CASSLWAGQGLGYTF. The CDR3 DNA reads TGTGCCAGCAGTTTATGGGCAGGACAAGGTCTTGGCTACACCTTC.

The gene calls are TRBV5-8 and TRBJ2-3; no reliable D call. The V end was cut by 3 bases, the J end by 0 bases, with 26 bases between. The V gene's germline CDR1 is SGHTS and CDR2 YDEGEE. The CDR3 consists of 20 residues. CDR3 nucleotide sequence: TGTGCCAGCAGCTCGTGGGTCAGAGGATCTTTACTACCTAGCACAGATACGCAGTATTTT. Its translation: CASSSWVRGSLLPSTDTQYF.

The chain employs TRBV7-2 and TRBJ1-1; 7 nucleotides line up with TRBD1. V lost 7 bases to trimming and J lost 8 bases; unmatched junction nucleotides: 13. In germline, CDR1 is SGHTA, CDR2 FQGNSA. The CDR3 runs 14 residues. The CDR3 sequence: CASNYRGGWTEAFF. CDR3 bases: TGTGCCAGCAACTACAGGGGAGGATGGACCGAAGCTTTCTTT.

The chain links TRBV11-2 to TRBJ1-2, with D unclear. Trimming took off 4 bases at V and 0 bases at J, with 12 bases between the two ends. Germline V gene sequence: CDR1 SGHAT, CDR2 FQNNGV. The CDR3 has 15 residues. The CDR3 here is CASSSNGPANYGYTF. The CDR3 nucleotides are TGTGCCAGCAGCTCTAACGGGCCAGCTAACTATGGCTACACCTTC.

This chain connects TRBV6-4 to TRBJ2-1; TRBD2 agrees at 11 bases. The V gene's germline CDR1 is MRHNA and CDR2 SNTAGT. The CDR3 spans 15 residues. V lost 6 bases to trimming and J lost 8 bases; unmatched junction nucleotides: 9. In nucleotides, the CDR3 is TGTGCCAGCAGCCCCGTGATAGCGGGGGGGGATGAGCAGTTCTTC. This sequence encodes CASSPVIAGGDEQFF.

This clone was counted a few times. V and J are TRBV9 and TRBJ2-2; D is possibly TRBD1 (5 bases). CDR3 length: 18 amino acids. Germline CDR1 SGDLS, CDR2 YYNGEE. V was trimmed by 0 bases and J by 2 bases, leaving 17 bases between them. CDR3 DNA sequence: TGTGCCAGCAGCGTAGGGAATCGGCAGGGCCGAAACACCGGGGAGCTGTTTTTT. Residues: CASSVGNRQGRNTGELFF.

This clone appeared a single time. The V and J genes are TRBV21-1 and TRBJ1-5; TRBD1 is the table's D call and was not checked against the DNA. TRBV21-1 is a known pseudogene. This CDR3 is built from 14 residues. CDR3 amino acids: CASSTIDRIQPQHF. The CDR3 nucleotides are TGTGCCAGCAGCACCATCGACAGGATTCAGCCCCAGCATTTT.

The V call is TRBV2, the J call TRBJ1-1; D call uncertain. The CDR3 extends over 14 amino acids. Germline V gene lookup returns CDR1 SNHLY and CDR2 FYNNEI. V dropped 3 bases and J dropped 5 bases, with 13 bases sitting between them. CDR3: CASSDEPRGTEAFF. The CDR3 DNA sequence: TGTGCCAGCAGTGACGAACCCCGGGGAACTGAAGCTTTCTTT.

The chain has TRBV2 and TRBJ2-2; 7 bases are a match to TRBD1. The CDR3 totals 14 residues. Germline values: CDR1 SNHLY, CDR2 FYNNEI. Trimming removed 8 bases from V and 2 bases from J; junction bases left unmatched: 5. The DNA for the CDR3 is TGTGCCAGCTATCGACAGGGTAACACCGGGGAGCTGTTTTTT. Amino acids: CASYRQGNTGELFF.

J is TRBJ2-5 and V is TRBV15; TRBD1 aligns across 9 bases. CDR1 is LNHNV, CDR2 YYDKDF, per germline (reference sequence). The V gene end was trimmed by 0 bases and the J gene end by 1 base; junction bases not matched to a gene: 9. The CDR3 contains 18 residues. As DNA, the CDR3 is TGTGCCACCAGCAGAGACCTCGTTCGGGACAGGGTCCAAGAGACCCAGTACTTC. As protein: CATSRDLVRDRVQETQYF.

The chain is built from TRBV2 and TRBJ2-2, with TRBD2 matching over 8 bases. The CDR3 length is 16 residues. Per germline, CDR1 SNHLY and CDR2 FYNNEI. J gave up 3 bases and V 1 base, and 4 bases lay outside the gene matches. The DNA for the CDR3 is TGTGCCAGCAGTGAAGGGTTCGGGGGGGACACCGGGGAGCTGTTTTTT. Protein sequence: CASSEGFGGDTGELFF. Variable domain in full (rest from reference TRBV2 and TRBJ2-2): EPEVTQTPSHQVTQMGQEVILRCVPISNHLYFYWYRQILGQKVEFLVSFYNNEISEKSEIFDDQFSVERPDGSNFTLKIRSTKLEDSAMYFCASSEGFGGDTGELFFGEGSRLTVL.

The chain recombines TRBV12-3 or TRBV12-4 with TRBJ2-5; the D is unclear. The CDR3 is 13 amino acids. Trimming pared 5 bases from V and 5 bases from J, leaving 12 bases between. DNA of the CDR3: TGTGCCAGCAGTCCAACCCAATGGGAGACCCAGTACTTC. Translated: CASSPTQWETQYF.

The genes are TRBV4-3 and TRBJ2-7, with D uncertain. Germline V lookup: CDR1 LGHNA, CDR2 YSLEER. Trimming took off 0 bases at V and 5 bases at J, with 17 bases between the two ends. The CDR3 runs to 16 residues. The CDR3 nucleotides read TGCGCCAGCAGCCAAGATTACGGTTGGGAATCCCACGAGCAGTACTTC. Translating it yields CASSQDYGWESHEQYF.

The gene calls are TRBV7-2 and TRBJ2-4; D ambiguous. The CDR3 is 14 amino acids. Trimming took off 3 bases at V and 0 bases at J, with 6 bases between the two ends. Germline values: CDR1 SGHTA, CDR2 FQGNSA. CDR3: CASSLALAKNIQYF. In DNA form, the CDR3 reads TGTGCCAGCAGCTTGGCCTTAGCCAAAAACATTCAGTACTTC.

V usage is TRBV2 and J usage is TRBJ1-2; a weak D match, TRBD1 (5 bases). V lost 7 bases to trimming and J lost 5 bases, with 11 bases between them. CDR3 length: 12 amino acids. Germline V gene lookup returns CDR1 SNHLY and CDR2 FYNNEI. The CDR3 protein is CASKVAGYGYTF. CDR3 sequence (DNA): TGTGCCAGCAAGGTGGCAGGGTATGGCTACACCTTC.

The rearrangement uses TRBV4-1 and TRBJ2-7; TRBD1 or TRBD2 may be the D gene (5 bases each). The length of the CDR3 is 13 residues. Germline CDR1 reads MGHRA; CDR2 reads YSYEKL. Between the trimmed V and J ends, which lost 3 bases and 6 bases, there was a span of 12 bases. This chain's CDR3 is CASSHGPGSEQYF. The CDR3, as DNA: TGCGCCAGCAGCCACGGCCCAGGGAGCGAGCAGTACTTC.

The chain uses TRBV11-2 and TRBJ2-3; 8 positions agree with TRBD2. CDR3 length: 14 residues. The germline V gene encodes CDR1 SGHAT and CDR2 FQNNGV. The junction had 2 bases not matched to a gene; V was cut back by 1 base and J by 5 bases. CDR3 DNA sequence: TGTGCCAGCAGCTTAGGAGCGGGGGAAGATACGCAGTATTTT. Translated, it gives CASSLGAGEDTQYF.

This chain links TRBV12-3 or TRBV12-4 with TRBJ1-1, with D possibly matching TRBD1 (6 bases). V was clipped by 7 bases and J by 4 bases, with 13 bases between them. The CDR3 sequence is 13 residues long. CDR3: CASTIQGLTEAFF. The CDR3 nucleotides read TGTGCCAGCACCATTCAGGGGCTCACTGAAGCTTTCTTT.

The rearrangement links TRBV19 to TRBJ2-7; 7 bases map to TRBD1. J gave up 3 bases and V 5 bases, and 4 bases lay outside the gene matches. CDR3 size: 13 residues. CDR1 and CDR2 (germline): LNHDA, SQIVND (reference sequence). The CDR3 here is CASSSRQGYEQYF. The CDR3 nucleotides read TGTGCCAGTAGTTCAAGACAGGGCTACGAGCAGTACTTC.

This chain links TRBV5-8 with TRBJ2-5; 9 bases are shared with TRBD2. The germline V gene encodes CDR1 SGHTS and CDR2 YDEGEE. The J segment lost 0 bases and the V segment lost 2 bases, leaving 5 bases of the junction unmatched. This CDR3 has 16 amino acids. CDR3 sequence: CASSLKRGANQETQYF. The CDR3 region has the DNA TGTGCCAGCAGCTTAAAGCGGGGGGCGAACCAAGAGACCCAGTACTTC.

This sequence joins TRBV5-1 and TRBJ2-1; D not resolved. With 4 bases removed from V and 0 bases from J, the gap between germline ends came to 11 bases. The germline CDR1 and CDR2 sequences are SGHRS and YFSETQ. The CDR3 is made up of 15 amino acids. This CDR3 reads CASSPKASSYNEQFF. The DNA for the CDR3 is TGCGCCAGCAGCCCCAAGGCCAGCTCCTACAATGAGCAGTTCTTC.

The chain links TRBV6-6 to TRBJ2-7; D not resolved. Deletions cut 2 bases from V and 6 bases from J, with 17 bases between. The CDR3 contains 15 residues. Germline CDR1 reads MNHNY; CDR2 reads SVGAGI (reference sequence). The CDR3 nucleotides read TGTGCCAGCAGTTACAGTAACAACGGCGTTGGCGAGCAGTACTTC. It encodes CASSYSNNGVGEQYF.

The chain joins TRBV9 to TRBJ1-2; 7 bases line up with TRBD1. The CDR3 length is 18 residues. Per the germline V gene, CDR1 is SGDLS and CDR2 is YYNGEE. V lost 3 bases to trimming and J lost 2 bases; unmatched junction nucleotides: 16. CDR3 sequence reads: CASSGQGTQAALNYGYTF. The CDR3 nucleotides are TGTGCCAGCAGCGGACAGGGAACCCAAGCCGCGTTAAACTATGGCTACACCTTC.

V gene TRBV7-6 combines with J gene TRBJ2-5, with a tentative D call TRBD2 (5 bases). V was shortened by 5 bases and J by 2 bases, with 18 bases between the two germline ends. The CDR3 contains 16 residues. Germline V CDR1 and CDR2: SGHVS, FNYEAQ. CDR3 nucleotide sequence: TGTGCCAGCAGCCCTGCGGGTAGTAGCCTTCAAGAGACCCAGTACTTC. Translated, it gives CASSPAGSSLQETQYF.

V is TRBV27 and J is TRBJ2-7; 7 nucleotides agree with TRBD1. Germline-derived CDR1 and CDR2 are MNHEY and SMNVEV (reference sequence). V gave up 6 bases and J gave up 3 bases; unmatched junction bases: 11. There are 15 residues in the CDR3. The CDR3 sequence: CASRPPTGLSYEQYF. Here the CDR3 DNA reads TGTGCCAGCAGACCACCGACAGGGTTGAGCTACGAGCAGTACTTC.